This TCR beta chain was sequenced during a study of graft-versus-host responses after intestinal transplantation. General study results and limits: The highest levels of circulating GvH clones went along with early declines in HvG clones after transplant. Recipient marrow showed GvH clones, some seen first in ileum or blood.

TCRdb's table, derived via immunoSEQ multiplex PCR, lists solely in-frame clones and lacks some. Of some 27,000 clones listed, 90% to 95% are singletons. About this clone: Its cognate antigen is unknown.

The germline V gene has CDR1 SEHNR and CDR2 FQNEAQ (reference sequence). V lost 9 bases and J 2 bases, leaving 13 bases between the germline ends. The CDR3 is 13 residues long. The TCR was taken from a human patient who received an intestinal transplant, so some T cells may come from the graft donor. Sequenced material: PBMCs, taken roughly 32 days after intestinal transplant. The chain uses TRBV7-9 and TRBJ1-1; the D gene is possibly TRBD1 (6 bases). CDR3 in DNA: TGTGCCAGTCTCGGGACACCCAACACTGAAGCTTTCTTT. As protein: CASLGTPNTEAFF.